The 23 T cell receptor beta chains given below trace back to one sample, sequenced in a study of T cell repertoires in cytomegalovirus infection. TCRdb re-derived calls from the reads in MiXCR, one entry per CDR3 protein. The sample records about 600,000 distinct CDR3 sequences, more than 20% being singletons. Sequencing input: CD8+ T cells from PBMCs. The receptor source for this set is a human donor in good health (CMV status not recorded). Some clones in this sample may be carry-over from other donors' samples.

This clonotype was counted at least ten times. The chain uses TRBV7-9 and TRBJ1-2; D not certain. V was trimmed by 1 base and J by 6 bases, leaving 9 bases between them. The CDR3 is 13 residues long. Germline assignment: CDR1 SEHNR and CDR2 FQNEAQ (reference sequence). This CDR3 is CASSLVSGDGYTF. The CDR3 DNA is TGTGCCAGCAGCTTAGTATCCGGGGATGGCTACACCTTC.

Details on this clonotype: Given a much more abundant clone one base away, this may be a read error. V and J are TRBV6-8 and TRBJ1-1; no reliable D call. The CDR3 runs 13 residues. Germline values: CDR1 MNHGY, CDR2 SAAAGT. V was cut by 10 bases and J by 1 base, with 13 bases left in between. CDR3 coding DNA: TGTGCCAACACTCAAAGCCCGAACACTGAAGCTTTCTTT. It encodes CANTQSPNTEAFF.

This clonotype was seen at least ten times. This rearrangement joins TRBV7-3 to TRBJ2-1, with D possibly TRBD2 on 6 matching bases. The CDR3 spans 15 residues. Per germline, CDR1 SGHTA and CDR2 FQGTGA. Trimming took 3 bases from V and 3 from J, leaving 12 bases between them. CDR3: CASSLLGGGYNEQFF. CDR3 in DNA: TGTGCCAGCAGCTTGCTCGGGGGAGGCTACAATGAGCAGTTCTTC.

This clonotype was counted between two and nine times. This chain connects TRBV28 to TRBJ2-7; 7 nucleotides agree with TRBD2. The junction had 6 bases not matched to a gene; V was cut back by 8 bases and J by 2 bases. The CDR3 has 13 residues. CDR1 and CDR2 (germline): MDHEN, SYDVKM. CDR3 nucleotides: TGTGCCAGCTGGGAGGGGATCCCCTACGAGCAGTACGTC. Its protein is CASWEGIPYEQYV.

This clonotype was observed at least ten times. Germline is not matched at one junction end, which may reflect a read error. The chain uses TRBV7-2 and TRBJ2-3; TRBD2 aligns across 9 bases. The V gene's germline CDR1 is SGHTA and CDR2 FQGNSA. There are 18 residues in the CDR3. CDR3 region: CASSLTPEASGVEDAQYF. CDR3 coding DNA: TGTGCCAGCAGCTTAACTCCGGAGGCTAGCGGGGTAGAAGATGCGCAGTATTTT.

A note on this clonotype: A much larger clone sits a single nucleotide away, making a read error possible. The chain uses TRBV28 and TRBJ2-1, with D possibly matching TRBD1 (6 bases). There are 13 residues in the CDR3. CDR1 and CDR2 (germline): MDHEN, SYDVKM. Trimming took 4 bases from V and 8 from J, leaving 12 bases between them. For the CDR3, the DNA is TGTGCCAGCAGTTCCGGACAGCCGGATGAGCAGTTCTTC. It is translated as CASSSGQPDEQFF.

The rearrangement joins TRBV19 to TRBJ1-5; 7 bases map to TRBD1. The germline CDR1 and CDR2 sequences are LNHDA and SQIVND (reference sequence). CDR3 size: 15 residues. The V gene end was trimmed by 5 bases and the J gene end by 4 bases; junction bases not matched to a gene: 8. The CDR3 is CASSARQGVNQPQHF. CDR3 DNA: TGTGCCAGTAGTGCCCGACAGGGAGTAAATCAGCCCCAGCATTTT.

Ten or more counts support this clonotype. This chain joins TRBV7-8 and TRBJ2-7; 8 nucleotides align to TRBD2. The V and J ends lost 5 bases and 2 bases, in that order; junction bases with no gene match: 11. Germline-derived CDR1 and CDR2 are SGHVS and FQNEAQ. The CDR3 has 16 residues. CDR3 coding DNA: TGTGCCAGCAGCGCGTACCGGGGGGGATCGCCCTACGAGCAGTACTTC. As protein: CASSAYRGGSPYEQYF.

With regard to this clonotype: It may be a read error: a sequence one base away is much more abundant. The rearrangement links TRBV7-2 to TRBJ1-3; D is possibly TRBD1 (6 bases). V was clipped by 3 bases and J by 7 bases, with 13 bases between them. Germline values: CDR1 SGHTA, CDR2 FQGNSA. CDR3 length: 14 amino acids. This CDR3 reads CTSSFLGARNTIYF. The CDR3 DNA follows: TGTACCAGCAGCTTCCTGGGGGCGAGGAACACCATATATTTT. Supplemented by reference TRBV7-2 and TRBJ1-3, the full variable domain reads GAGVSQSPSNKVTEKGKDVELRCDPISGHTALYWYRQSLGQGLEFLIYFQGNSAPDKSGLPSDRFSAERTGGSVSTLTIQRTQQEDSAVYLCTSSFLGARNTIYFGEGSWLTVV.

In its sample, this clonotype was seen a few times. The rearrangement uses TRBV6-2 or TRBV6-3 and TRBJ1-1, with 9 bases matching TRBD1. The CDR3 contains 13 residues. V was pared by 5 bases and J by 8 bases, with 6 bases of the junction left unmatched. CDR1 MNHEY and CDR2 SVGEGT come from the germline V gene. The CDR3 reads CASSKYRGQEAFF. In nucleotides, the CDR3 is TGTGCCAGCAGTAAGTACAGGGGGCAAGAAGCTTTCTTT.

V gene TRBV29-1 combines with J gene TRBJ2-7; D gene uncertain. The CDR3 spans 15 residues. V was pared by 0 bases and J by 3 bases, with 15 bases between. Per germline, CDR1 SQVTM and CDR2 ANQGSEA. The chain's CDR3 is CSVEDLKGLNYEQYF. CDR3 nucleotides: TGCAGCGTTGAAGATCTGAAGGGTTTGAACTACGAGCAGTACTTC.

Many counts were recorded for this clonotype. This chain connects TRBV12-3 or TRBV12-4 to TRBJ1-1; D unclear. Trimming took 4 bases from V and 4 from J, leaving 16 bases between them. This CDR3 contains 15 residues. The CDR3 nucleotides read TGTGCCAGCAGTTCTCCTTTTGGAGCACTCACTGAAGCTTTCTTT. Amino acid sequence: CASSSPFGALTEAFF.

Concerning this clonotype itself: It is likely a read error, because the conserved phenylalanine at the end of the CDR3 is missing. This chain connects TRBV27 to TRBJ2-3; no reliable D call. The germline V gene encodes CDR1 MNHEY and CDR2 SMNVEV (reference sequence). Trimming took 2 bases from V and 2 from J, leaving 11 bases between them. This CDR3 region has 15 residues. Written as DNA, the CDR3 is TGTGCCAGCAGTTTAGTAAGGACCCACACAGATACGCAGTATTCT. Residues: CASSLVRTHTDTQYS.

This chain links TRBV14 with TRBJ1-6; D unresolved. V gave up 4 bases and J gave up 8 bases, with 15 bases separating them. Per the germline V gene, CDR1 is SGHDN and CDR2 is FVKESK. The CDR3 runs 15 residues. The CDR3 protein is CASSLKQGFYSPLHF. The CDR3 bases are TGTGCCAGCAGCCTAAAGCAAGGGTTCTATTCACCCCTCCACTTT.

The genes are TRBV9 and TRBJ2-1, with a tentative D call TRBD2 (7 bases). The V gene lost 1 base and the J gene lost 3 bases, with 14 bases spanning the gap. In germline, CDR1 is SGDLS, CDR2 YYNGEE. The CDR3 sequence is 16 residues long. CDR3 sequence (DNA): TGTGCCAGCAGCGTAAACCGGGGGGCTTACTACAATGAGCAGTTCTTC. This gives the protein CASSVNRGAYYNEQFF.

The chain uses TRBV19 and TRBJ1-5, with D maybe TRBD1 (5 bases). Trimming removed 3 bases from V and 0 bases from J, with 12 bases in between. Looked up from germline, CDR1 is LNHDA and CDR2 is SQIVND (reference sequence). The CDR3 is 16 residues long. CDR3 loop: CASSIPTVYSNQPQHF. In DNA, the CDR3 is TGTGCCAGTAGTATCCCGACAGTATATAGCAATCAGCCCCAGCATTTT.

This CDR3 reads CASSGGGYQPQHF. The CDR3 nucleotides read TGTGCCAGCAGCGGAGGGGGGTATCAGCCCCAGCATTTT. J is TRBJ1-5 and V is TRBV7-8, with D tentatively TRBD1 (6 bases). Germline CDR1 SGHVS, CDR2 FQNEAQ. V was clipped by 5 bases and J by 5 bases, with 10 bases between them. The CDR3 runs 13 residues.

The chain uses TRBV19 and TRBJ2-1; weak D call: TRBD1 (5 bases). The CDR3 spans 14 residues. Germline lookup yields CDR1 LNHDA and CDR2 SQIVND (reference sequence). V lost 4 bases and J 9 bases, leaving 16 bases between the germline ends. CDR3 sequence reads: CASSTRGSRGEQFF. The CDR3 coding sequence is TGTGCCAGTAGTACGAGAGGAAGTAGGGGTGAGCAGTTCTTC.

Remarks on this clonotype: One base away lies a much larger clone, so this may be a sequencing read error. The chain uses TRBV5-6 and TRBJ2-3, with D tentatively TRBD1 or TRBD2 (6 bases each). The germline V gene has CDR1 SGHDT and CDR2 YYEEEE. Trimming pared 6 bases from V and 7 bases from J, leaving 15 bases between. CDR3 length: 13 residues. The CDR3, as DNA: TGTGCCAGCACCCCAGGGGAGGCGAATACGCAGTATTTT. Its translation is CASTPGEANTQYF.

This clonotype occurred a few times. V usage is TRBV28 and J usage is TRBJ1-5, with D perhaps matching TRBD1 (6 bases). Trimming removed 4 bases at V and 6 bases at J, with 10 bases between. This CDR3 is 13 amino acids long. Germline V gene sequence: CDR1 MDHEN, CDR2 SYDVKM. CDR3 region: CASSWGPAQPQHF. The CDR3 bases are TGTGCCAGCAGTTGGGGGCCGGCTCAGCCCCAGCATTTT.

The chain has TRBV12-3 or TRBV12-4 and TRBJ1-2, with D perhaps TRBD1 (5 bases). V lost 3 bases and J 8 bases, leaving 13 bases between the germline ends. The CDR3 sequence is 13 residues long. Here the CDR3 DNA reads TGTGCCAGCAGTTTGGGACCCCATTGGGGCTACACCTTC. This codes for CASSLGPHWGYTF.

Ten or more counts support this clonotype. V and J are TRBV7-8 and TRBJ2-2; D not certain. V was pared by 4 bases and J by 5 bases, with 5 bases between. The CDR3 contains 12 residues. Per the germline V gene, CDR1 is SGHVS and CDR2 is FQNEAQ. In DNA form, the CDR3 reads TGTGCCAGCAGCTGGTTAACCGGGGAGCTGTTTTTT. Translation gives CASSWLTGELFF.

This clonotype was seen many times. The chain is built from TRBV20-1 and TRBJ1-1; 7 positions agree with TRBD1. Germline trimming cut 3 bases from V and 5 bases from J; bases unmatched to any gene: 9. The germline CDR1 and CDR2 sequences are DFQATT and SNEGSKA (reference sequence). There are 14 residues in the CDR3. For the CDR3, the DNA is TGCAGTGCTAGTGACAGGGCCGGTGGGACTGAAGCTTTCTTT. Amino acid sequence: CSASDRAGGTEAFF.